The 13 T cell receptor beta chains below come from one sample, sequenced in a study of response to subunit inactivated influenza vaccine. Using its own MiXCR run on the RT-PCR reads, TCRdb lists one record per CDR3 protein. In the table there are about 540,000 distinct CDR3 sequences, 20% to 25% of which are singletons. The same data also went into a second study, on T cells expressing NK-cell markers. Per that paper: As the method of synthesis, 5'RACE template switching with UMIs yielded TCR beta cDNA.

Sequenced here: CD4+ T cells sorted from PBMCs, sampled about 13 days after vaccination. The receptors stem from a man aged 45 to 65 who received an inactivated influenza vaccine.

In DNA form, the CDR3 reads TGTGCCAGCAGTTTAGCGCTTGCAACTAGGGGCTACACCTTC. Protein sequence: CASSLALATRGYTF. The rearrangement uses TRBV12-3 or TRBV12-4 and TRBJ1-2; unclear D gene. Between the trimmed V and J ends, which lost 0 bases and 8 bases, there was a span of 13 bases. CDR3 length equals 14 residues.

This clonotype was counted ten times or more. The chain joins TRBV24-1 to TRBJ1-2; D gene unclear. The CDR3 sequence is 12 residues long. Germline-derived CDR1 and CDR2 are KGHDR and SFDVKD. The V gene lost 3 bases and the J gene lost 2 bases, with 3 bases spanning the gap. The CDR3 nucleotides are TGTGCCACCAGTGATATAAACTATGGCTACACCTTC. Its protein product is CATSDINYGYTF.

The chain employs TRBV24-1 and TRBJ2-1, with 10 bases that match TRBD1. Per the germline V gene, CDR1 is KGHDR and CDR2 is SFDVKD. V was clipped by 4 bases and J by 4 bases; unmatched bases: 6. The CDR3 loop spans 16 amino acids. The CDR3 loop is CATSDPGQGRYNEQFF. The CDR3 DNA is TGTGCCACCAGTGACCCGGGACAGGGGCGATACAATGAGCAGTTCTTC.

This clonotype was observed a handful of times. V usage is TRBV6-5 and J usage is TRBJ1-3, with TRBD1 as a possible D gene (6 bases). The V gene lost 0 bases and the J gene lost 1 base, with 13 bases spanning the gap. This CDR3 comprises 17 residues. The V gene's germline CDR1 is MNHEY and CDR2 SVGAGI. The CDR3 protein is CASSYSTGYSSGNTIYF. As DNA, the CDR3 is TGTGCCAGCAGTTACTCCACAGGGTATAGTTCTGGAAACACCATATATTTT.

This chain links TRBV7-9 with TRBJ2-2; 8 positions match TRBD1. CDR1 and CDR2 (germline): SEHNR, FQNEAQ (reference sequence). Trimming removed 5 bases from V and 7 bases from J; junction bases left unmatched: 3. This CDR3 is built from 13 residues. The CDR3 coding sequence is TGTGCCAGCAGCGGACAGGGCGGCGGGGAGCTGTTTTTT. Encoded protein: CASSGQGGGELFF. Supplemented by reference TRBV7-9 and TRBJ2-2, the full variable domain reads DTGVSQNPRHKITKRGQNVTFRCDPISEHNRLYWYRQTLGQGPEFLTYFQNEAQLEKSRLLSDRFSAERPKGSFSTLEIQRTEQGDSAMYLCASSGQGGGELFFGEGSRLTVL.

The rearrangement links TRBV12-3 or TRBV12-4 to TRBJ2-2, with 9 bases identical to TRBD2. The CDR3 extends over 15 amino acids. J was trimmed by 3 bases and V by 4 bases; bases with no gene match: 3. The CDR3: CASSSAGGYTGELFF. CDR3 DNA: TGTGCCAGCAGTTCTGCGGGAGGGTACACCGGGGAGCTGTTTTTT.

There are a few counts of this clonotype. The chain is built from TRBV2 and TRBJ1-6; no clear D gene. The ends were cut back, 4 bases at V and 5 bases at J, with 9 bases in the middle. The germline gives CDR1 SNHLY, CDR2 FYNNEI. The CDR3 runs to 14 residues. The CDR3 DNA is TGTGCCAGCAGTGGCCCCTCAAATAATTCACCCCTCCACTTT. It yields the protein CASSGPSNNSPLHF.

The CDR3 spells CASSYRQGGNEKLFF. In nucleotides, the CDR3 is TGTGCCAGCAGTTACCGACAGGGTGGTAATGAAAAACTGTTTTTT. This chain links TRBV6-5 with TRBJ1-4; 7 bases agree with TRBD1. The trim removed 2 bases at V and 4 bases at J, leaving 4 bases unmatched. CDR1 and CDR2 (germline): MNHEY, SVGAGI. CDR3 length: 15 amino acids.

With regard to this clonotype: Mismatch with germline at one junction end may stem from a read error. The chain uses TRBV5-1 and TRBJ1-1; TRBD1 agrees at 9 bases. This CDR3 spans 16 amino acids. The germline CDR1 and CDR2 sequences are SGHRS and YFSETQ. In nucleotides, the CDR3 is TGCGCCAGCAGCTCCCTGGACAGGGGTCATGTCACTGAAACTTTCTTT. It is translated as CASSSLDRGHVTETFF.

J is TRBJ1-6 and V is TRBV4-2; D perhaps matches TRBD1 (6 bases). Germline V gene lookup returns CDR1 LGHNA and CDR2 YNFKEQ. Trimming left V 1 base short and J 7 bases short, with 8 bases between. This CDR3 spans 14 amino acids. CDR3 nucleotides: TGTGCCAGCAGCCAAGGGGACATAAATTCACCCCTCCACTTT. This translates into CASSQGDINSPLHF.

The V call is TRBV5-6, the J call TRBJ1-4; TRBD1 aligns across 7 bases. Germline CDR1 SGHDT, CDR2 YYEEEE. The CDR3 is 14 residues long. After removal of 6 bases from V and 7 bases from J, the junction contained 9 bases not matched to a gene. CDR3 in amino acids: CASKRQGLSEKLFF. The CDR3 bases are TGTGCCAGCAAGCGACAGGGTTTATCTGAAAAACTGTTTTTT.

This sequence joins TRBV12-3 or TRBV12-4 and TRBJ2-5; D is ambiguous. V lost 5 bases and J 2 bases, leaving 12 bases between the germline ends. This CDR3 spans 14 amino acids. The CDR3 loop is CASSPTAAQETQYF. As DNA, the CDR3 is TGTGCCAGCAGTCCCACGGCAGCACAAGAGACCCAGTACTTC.

The table lists this clonotype with a few counts. The rearrangement joins TRBV12-3 or TRBV12-4 to TRBJ2-3; 7 bases fit TRBD1. J was trimmed by 7 bases and V by 2 bases; bases with no gene match: 9. The length of the CDR3 is 15 residues. CDR3 region: CASSLRQGDFHTQYF. The DNA for the CDR3 is TGTGCCAGCAGTTTAAGGCAGGGGGATTTTCATACGCAGTATTTT.